This TCR beta chain is from a study of control samples from healthy donors and cancer patients. The V and J ends lost 6 bases and 3 bases, in that order; junction bases with no gene match: 7. Germline CDR1 is MNHNY and CDR2 is SVGAGI (reference sequence). The CDR3 loop spans 16 amino acids. Sequenced by immunoSEQ multiplex PCR; TCRdb stores in-frame clones only, minus some. The specimen's table records 150,000 to 200,000 clones. This sequence was found in a woman aged 30 to 39 in good health. The genes are TRBV6-6 and TRBJ1-4, with 10 nucleotides matching TRBD1. The sequenced material came from blood. The CDR3 sequence is CASRRTGGSSNEKLFF. Here the CDR3 DNA reads TGTGCCAGCAGGCGGACAGGGGGGTCCTCTAATGAAAAACTGTTTTTT.